What follows are 18 T cell receptor beta chains derived from one specimen sequenced in a study of blood T cell repertoires in COVID-19. Repertoires were generated with immunoSEQ multiplex PCR, while TCRdb's copy carries only in-frame clones and drops some. The data show around 26,000 clones, 82% seen once. Sequenced input: peripheral blood. These receptor sequences come from a human donor in a cohort sampled during active COVID-19.

The V and J genes are TRBV6-2 or TRBV6-3 and TRBJ1-5; the D is unclear. The CDR3 length is 12 residues. Germline CDR1 is MNHEY and CDR2 is SVGEGT. Trimming stripped 2 bases from V and 11 bases from J, with 10 bases between. CDR3 protein: CASSYGRVSQHF. CDR3 DNA sequence: TGTGCCAGCAGTTACGGGAGGGTTTCCCAGCATTTT.

The genes are TRBV7-8 and TRBJ1-5, with D maybe TRBD1 (6 bases). Germline assignment: CDR1 SGHVS and CDR2 FQNEAQ. This CDR3 has 13 amino acids. V shed 6 bases and J shed 4 bases, with 10 bases lying between them. CDR3 coding DNA: TGTGCCAGCAGTTTCCAGGGGAATCAGCCCCAGCATTTT. Encoded protein: CASSFQGNQPQHF.

The V and J genes are TRBV19 and TRBJ1-5; D unclear. CDR3 length: 13 amino acids. Germline loops: CDR1 LNHDA, CDR2 SQIVND (reference sequence). V lost 3 bases and J 6 bases, leaving 9 bases between the germline ends. CDR3 loop: CASSIEFGQPQHF. The CDR3 DNA is TGTGCCAGTAGTATCGAGTTCGGTCAGCCCCAGCATTTT.

CDR3 in DNA: TGTGCCAGCAGCCCGGAACAGCTACTGAACACTGAAGCTTTCTTT. Protein: CASSPEQLLNTEAFF. This chain joins TRBV5-4 and TRBJ1-1; D uncertain. Germline-derived CDR1 and CDR2 are SGHNT and YYREEE (reference sequence). There are 15 residues in the CDR3. The V gene lost 4 bases and the J gene lost 0 bases, with 13 bases spanning the gap.

The V and J genes are TRBV6-5 and TRBJ2-7; D call uncertain. The ends were cut back, 8 bases at V and 3 bases at J, with 8 bases in the middle. Looked up from germline, CDR1 is MNHEY and CDR2 is SVGAGI. CDR3 size: 11 residues. CDR3 sequence (DNA): TGTGCCAGCGCGACAAACTACGAGCAGTACTTC. It translates to CASATNYEQYF.

For the CDR3, the DNA is TGTGCTAGCTGCAAAACCGGACAGGGGGCCCCTGAAGCTTTCTTT. Encoded protein: CASCKTGQGAPEAFF. The chain is built from TRBV12-5 and TRBJ1-1, with 11 bases matching TRBD1. This CDR3 spans 15 amino acids. The J segment lost 6 bases and the V segment lost 9 bases, leaving 12 bases of the junction unmatched. Germline V lookup: CDR1 LGHNT, CDR2 FRNRAP.

This chain links TRBV5-6 with TRBJ1-5; D not certain. V dropped 1 base and J dropped 0 bases, with 8 bases sitting between them. This CDR3 is built from 15 residues. Per the germline V gene, CDR1 is SGHDT and CDR2 is YYEEEE. This chain's CDR3 is CASSLKHNSNQPQHF. CDR3 nucleotide sequence: TGTGCCAGCAGCTTGAAACATAATAGCAATCAGCCCCAGCATTTT.

The chain carries TRBV18 and TRBJ1-5; D may be TRBD1 (5 bases). Germline CDR1 reads KGHSH; CDR2 reads LQKENI. This CDR3 has 15 residues. The V gene lost 0 bases and the J gene lost 5 bases, with 11 bases spanning the gap. CDR3 sequence reads: CASSPPPGYDQPQHF. The CDR3 coding sequence is TGTGCCAGCTCACCACCGCCAGGGTATGATCAGCCCCAGCATTTT.

In its sample, this clone was seen once. This chain connects TRBV11-3 to TRBJ2-7; no firm D call. The V and J ends lost 0 bases and 6 bases respectively, with 9 bases between them. The CDR3 spans 13 residues. The germline V gene encodes CDR1 SGHNT and CDR2 YENEEA. The CDR3 loop is CASSLDARSEQYF. The CDR3 bases are TGTGCCAGCAGCTTAGATGCCCGGTCCGAGCAGTACTTC.

This clone was seen just once. J is TRBJ2-5 and V is TRBV28; possibly TRBD1 for D (5 bases). This CDR3 has 14 residues. V lost 6 bases to trimming and J lost 4 bases, with 15 bases between them. The germline V gene encodes CDR1 MDHEN and CDR2 SYDVKM. The CDR3 is CASRAPGIGETQYF. CDR3 nucleotides: TGTGCCAGCAGGGCTCCAGGGATCGGAGAGACCCAGTACTTC. Filled out from reference TRBV28 and TRBJ2-5, the complete variable domain reads DVKVTQSSRYLVKRTGEKVFLECVQDMDHENMFWYRQDPGLGLRLIYFSYDVKMKEKGDIPEGYSVSREKKERFSLILESASTNQTSMYLCASRAPGIGETQYFGPGTRLLVL.

The J gene is TRBJ2-3, the V gene TRBV5-4; weak D call: TRBD2 (6 bases). CDR1 and CDR2 (germline): SGHNT, YYREEE (reference sequence). V was shortened by 0 bases and J by 5 bases, with 13 bases between the two germline ends. The CDR3 extends over 15 amino acids. In DNA, the CDR3 is TGTGCCAGCAGCTTGGAAGCGGGTACAGGAGATACGCAGTATTTT. Its protein product is CASSLEAGTGDTQYF.

The CDR3 loop reads CASSPGTGEQPQHF. In DNA form, the CDR3 reads TGCGCCAGCAGCCCCGGGACAGGGGAACAGCCCCAGCATTTT. V usage is TRBV5-1 and J usage is TRBJ1-5; 10 bases fit TRBD1. V trimming: 4 bases; J trimming: 7 bases; junction bases outside the gene matches: 5. This CDR3 region has 14 residues. Germline CDR1 SGHRS, CDR2 YFSETQ. Together with reference TRBV5-1 and TRBJ1-5, the CDR3 gives the full variable domain: KAGVTQTPRYLIKTRGQQVTLSCSPISGHRSVSWYQQTPGQGLQFLFEYFSETQRNKGNFPGRFSGRQFSNSRSEMNVSTLELGDSALYLCASSPGTGEQPQHFGDGTRLSIL.

The V call is TRBV6-5, the J call TRBJ1-2; 7 bases are shared with TRBD1. Germline V CDR1 and CDR2: MNHEY, SVGAGI. The length of the CDR3 is 14 residues. V shed 6 bases, J shed 6 bases, and the junction held 10 bases outside the gene matches. CDR3 loop: CASSIRDRPNGYTF. Written as DNA, the CDR3 is TGTGCCAGCAGCATACGGGACAGACCGAATGGCTACACCTTC.

DNA for the CDR3: TGTGCCAGTAGGAGGGACAGGGGAATGAACACTGAAGCTTTCTTT. This translates into CASRRDRGMNTEAFF. This chain uses TRBV19 with TRBJ1-1; TRBD1 matches at 10 bases. The CDR3 consists of 15 residues. Unmatched junction bases numbered 4, after V lost 6 bases and J lost 0 bases. Germline assignment: CDR1 LNHDA and CDR2 SQIVND (reference sequence).

This clone occurred once. V usage is TRBV3-1 (or the pseudogene TRBV3-2) and J usage is TRBJ1-2, with 7 bases lining up with TRBD1. Germline V gives CDR1 LGHDT, CDR2 YNNKEL (reference sequence). This CDR3 has 16 residues. J gave up 0 bases and V 4 bases, and 8 bases lay outside the gene matches. The CDR3 loop is CASSPQPTGANYGYTF. The CDR3 region has the DNA TGTGCCAGCAGCCCCCAACCAACAGGGGCTAACTATGGCTACACCTTC.

The chain recombines TRBV6-6 with TRBJ1-3, with 7 bases fitting TRBD1. J lost 4 bases, V lost 2 bases, and 5 bases had no gene match. Germline values: CDR1 MNHNY, CDR2 SVGAGI (reference sequence). This CDR3 region has 15 residues. CDR3 coding DNA: TGTGCCAGCAGTTACGAGGGGGCGCGGGGAAACACCATATATTTT. This encodes CASSYEGARGNTIYF.

The rearrangement joins TRBV9 to TRBJ2-1; 9 bases are shared with TRBD2. Germline V gene data show CDR1 as SGDLS and CDR2 as YYNGEE. The CDR3 totals 15 residues. V shed 3 bases, J shed 4 bases, and the junction held 5 bases outside the gene matches. DNA of the CDR3: TGTGCCAGCAGCGGGACTAGCGAAAATTACAATGAGCAGTTCTTC. This encodes CASSGTSENYNEQFF.

This clone has just one count. The chain is built from TRBV7-3 and TRBJ2-1, with 9 bases matching TRBD2. This CDR3 has 16 amino acids. The trim removed 5 bases at V and 3 bases at J, leaving 8 bases unmatched. Germline-derived CDR1 and CDR2 are SGHTA and FQGTGA. CDR3 DNA sequence: TGTGCCAGCAGCCAGCTAGGTAGCGGGGGCTACAATGAGCAGTTCTTC. Translated: CASSQLGSGGYNEQFF.